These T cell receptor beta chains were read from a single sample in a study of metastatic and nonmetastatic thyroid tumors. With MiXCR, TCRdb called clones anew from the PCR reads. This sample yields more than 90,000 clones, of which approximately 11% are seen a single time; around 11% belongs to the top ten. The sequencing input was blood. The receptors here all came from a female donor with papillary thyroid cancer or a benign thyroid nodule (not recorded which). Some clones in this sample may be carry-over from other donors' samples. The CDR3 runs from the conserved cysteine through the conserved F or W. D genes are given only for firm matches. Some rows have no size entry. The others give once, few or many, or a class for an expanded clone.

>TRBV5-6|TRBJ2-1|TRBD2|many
CASSPMSGTRGEQFF
TGTGCCAGCAGCCCGATGAGTGGGACTAGAGGTGAGCAGTTCTTC
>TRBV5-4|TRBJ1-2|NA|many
CASSPDGDYGYTF
TGTGCCAGCAGCCCCGACGGAGACTATGGCTACACCTTC
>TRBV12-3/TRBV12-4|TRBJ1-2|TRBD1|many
CASSPSPGTGAGYTF
TGTGCCAGCAGTCCATCCCCCGGGACAGGGGCGGGCTACACCTTC
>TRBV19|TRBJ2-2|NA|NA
CASSILPPGQLFF
TGTGCCAGTAGTATTTTGCCTCCCGGGCAGCTGTTTTTT
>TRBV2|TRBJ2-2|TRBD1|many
CASSRPWDRGVTGELFF
TGTGCCAGCAGTCGCCCCTGGGACAGGGGGGTCACCGGGGAGCTGTTTTTT
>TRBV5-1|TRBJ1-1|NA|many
CASSLDAVGNTEAFF
TGCGCCAGCAGCTTGGATGCAGTTGGGAACACTGAAGCTTTCTTT
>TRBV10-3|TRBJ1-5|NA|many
CATGPNNQPQHF
TGTGCCACTGGACCGAACAATCAGCCCCAGCATTTT
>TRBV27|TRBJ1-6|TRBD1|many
CASRRQGRSYNSPLHF
TGTGCCAGCAGACGACAGGGCCGCTCCTATAATTCACCCCTCCACTTT
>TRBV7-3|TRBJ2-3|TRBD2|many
CASSRSGMSTDTQYF
TGTGCCAGCAGCCGTAGCGGGATGAGCACAGATACGCAGTATTTT
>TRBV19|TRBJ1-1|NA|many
CASNLAHRPMTEAFF
TGTGCCAGCAACCTCGCCCACAGGCCCATGACTGAAGCTTTCTTT
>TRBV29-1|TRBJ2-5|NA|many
CSVQKETQYF
TGCAGCGTTCAAAAAGAGACCCAGTACTTC
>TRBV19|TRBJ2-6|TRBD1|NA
CASSKLGTEGSGANVLTF
TGTGCCAGTAGTAAGCTCGGGACAGAGGGCTCTGGGGCCAACGTCCTGACTTTC
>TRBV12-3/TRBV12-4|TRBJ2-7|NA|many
CASTNQGFNEQYF
TGTGCCAGCACCAATCAGGGGTTCAACGAGCAGTACTTC
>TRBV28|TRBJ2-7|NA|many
CASSRGYEQYF
TGTGCCAGCAGTAGAGGCTACGAGCAGTACTTC
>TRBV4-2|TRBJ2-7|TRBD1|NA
CASSRGAGTANEQYF
TGTGCCAGCAGCAGAGGAGCCGGGACAGCTAACGAGCAGTACTTC
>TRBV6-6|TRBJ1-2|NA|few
CPSSRQETSTRIYGYTF
TGTCCCAGCAGTCGACAGGAAACGAGCACGCGGATCTATGGCTACACCTTC
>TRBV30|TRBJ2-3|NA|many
CAWSTGSTDTQYF
TGTGCCTGGAGTACAGGGTCCACAGATACGCAGTATTTT
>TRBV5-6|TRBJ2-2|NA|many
CASSFGGTNTGELFF
TGTGCCAGCAGCTTCGGTGGGACGAACACCGGGGAGCTGTTTTTT